This T cell receptor beta chain was observed in a study of T cell repertoires in cytomegalovirus infection. Study overall: Based on public TCR beta signatures, there were indications of CMV infection and of a matching HLA type. Study-level findings and limits: CMV carriers having the relevant HLA were flagged by cumulative public TCR beta family frequency.

A word on this clonotype: No antigen is known for it.

TCRdb re-called the reads through MiXCR, storing one row per CDR3 protein. The data show more than 250,000 distinct CDR3 sequences, 25% seen once. The ends were cut back, 8 bases at V and 0 bases at J, with 11 bases in the middle. This CDR3 has 13 residues. CDR1 is SNHLY, CDR2 FYNNEI, per germline. The V and J genes are TRBV2 and TRBJ2-7; no definite D call. The TCR was taken from a human donor in good health (CMV status not recorded). Some clones in this sample may be carry-over from other donors' samples. Sequences were derived from cultured PBMCs, sampled from culture after CMV antigen stimulation. The CDR3 DNA sequence: TGTGCCAGCTATATAAAGAGCTCCTACGAGCAGTACTTC. It codes for CASYIKSSYEQYF.